This TCR beta chain was recovered during a study of T cells after yellow fever vaccination. Across the study: Fractions of limited cellularity were prepared by means of SMART-Seq v4 Ultra Low Input.

This clonotype was seen more than once but under ten times. TCRdb re-called the 5' RACE reads through MiXCR, storing one row per CDR3 protein. The table lists 300,000 to 400,000 distinct CDR3 sequences, 8.5% to 9% of them singletons. Deletions cut 2 bases from V and 5 bases from J, with 21 bases between. Germline lookup yields CDR1 SGHAT and CDR2 FQNNGV. The CDR3 sequence is 17 residues long. The rearrangement uses TRBV11-2 and TRBJ2-5; D is unresolved. The starting material was PBMCs, obtained on the day of the first yellow fever vaccination. The clonotype comes from a man younger than 30 who received the YFV17D yellow fever vaccine. CDR3 nucleotide sequence: TGTGCCAGCAGCTTACTGGTATCGGTCGGTTTTCGGGAGACCCAGTACTTC. This sequence encodes CASSLLVSVGFRETQYF.